This TCR beta chain was sequenced for a study of blood T cell repertoires in COVID-19. Germline V CDR1 and CDR2: MNHEY, SVGAGI. This CDR3 contains 14 residues. The V gene lost 8 bases and the J gene lost 2 bases, with 16 bases spanning the gap. Original data processing: It was from reference gene primer amplification that nucleated cell counts were estimated. Sequencing used immunoSEQ multiplex PCR; TCRdb keeps in-frame clones, though not all of them. For V, J and clone size, that table is used; D and trimming come from the DNA. The table shows approximately 350,000 clones, with around 80% occurring only once.

The source of this sequence is a man aged 25 to 40 with active or convalescent COVID-19. The sequenced material came from peripheral blood. The V and J genes are TRBV6-5 and TRBJ2-7, with D unclear. The CDR3 spells CASGLHTSTYEQYF. In nucleotides, the CDR3 is TGTGCCAGCGGGCTCCACACGTCTACCTACGAGCAGTACTTC.